The source of this T cell receptor beta chain is a study of CD8 T cells in ankylosing spondylitis. Study results and caveats: Ankylosing spondylitis blood appeared to carry a characteristic TCR beta motif of seven to nine highly homologous variants. With a CD8+ phenotype, disease-linked clones were relatively rare in peripheral blood.

This clonotype occurred a few times. Antigen unknown. In TCRdb, the 5' RACE reads were re-called with MiXCR into one record per CDR3 protein. This sample carries some 450,000 distinct CDR3 sequences, 17% of them seen once, and the ten largest clones take 0.85% to 1.3%. The CDR3 sequence is 15 residues long. The V and J ends lost 5 bases and 1 base, in that order; junction bases with no gene match: 4. The sequencing sample was made of blood, either unsorted or a sorted T cell fraction (not recorded which). This receptor was obtained from a male donor with ankylosing spondylitis. This rearrangement joins TRBV12-3 or TRBV12-4 to TRBJ2-5, with 10 positions matching TRBD2. In DNA form, the CDR3 reads TGTGCCAGCAGTCCGAGCGGGGGGGGCCAAGAGACCCAGTACTTC. It is translated as CASSPSGGGQETQYF.